Shown below are 10 T cell receptor beta chains from a single sample sequenced in a study of PD-1 blockade in classical Hodgkin lymphoma. Each and every patient relapsed after autologous stem cell transplantation, and patients got differing brentuximab vedotin exposure. The assay was immunoSEQ multiplex PCR, and TCRdb's table has in-frame clones only and misses some. Of about 21,000 clones in the sample, approximately 74% were seen once. The sequences come from peripheral blood mononuclear cells (PBMCs), collected at baseline. These receptors all stem from a human donor with classical Hodgkin lymphoma.

The rearrangement joins TRBV11-1 to TRBJ1-4, with 9 nucleotides matching TRBD1. CDR1 and CDR2 from the germline V gene are SGHAT and FQDESV (reference sequence). The trim removed 1 base at V and 8 bases at J, leaving 8 bases unmatched. The CDR3 sequence is 16 residues long. The CDR3 is CASSLDGQGLMEKLFF. The CDR3 DNA reads as TGTGCCAGCAGCTTAGACGGACAGGGGTTAATGGAAAAACTGTTTTTT.

This clone has just a few counts. J is TRBJ1-2 and V is TRBV10-1, with 11 bases lining up with TRBD1. The germline V gene encodes CDR1 WNHNN and CDR2 SYGVQD (reference sequence). The CDR3 sequence is 17 residues long. V lost 4 bases and J lost 6; bases outside the gene matches: 13. The CDR3, as DNA: TGCGCCAGCAGTGTGGACATGGGACAGGGGGAGAAAGATGGCTACACCTTC. Translated: CASSVDMGQGEKDGYTF.

This chain connects TRBV6-1 to TRBJ2-3; D gene ambiguous. The CDR3 extends over 16 amino acids. Germline V gene lookup returns CDR1 MNHNS and CDR2 SASEGT. The ends were cut back, 0 bases at V and 1 base at J, with 11 bases in the middle. The chain's CDR3 is CASSEAWGGGTDTQYF. The DNA for the CDR3 is TGTGCCAGCAGTGAAGCTTGGGGTGGAGGCACAGATACGCAGTATTTT.

Turning to this clone: Within the sample, other DNA sequences also encode this same CDR3. The chain combines TRBV11-2 with TRBJ2-1; unclear D gene. V shed 5 bases and J shed 6 bases, with 5 bases lying between them. This CDR3 has 11 amino acids. CDR1 SGHAT and CDR2 FQNNGV come from the germline V gene. In DNA form, the CDR3 reads TGTGCCAGCAGCCTTCTCAATGAGCAGTTCTTC. Translated, it gives CASSLLNEQFF.

The V call is TRBV6-5, the J call TRBJ1-2, with D possibly being TRBD1 (6 bases). This CDR3 has 15 residues. V gave up 0 bases and J gave up 2 bases, with 10 bases separating them. Per germline, CDR1 MNHEY and CDR2 SVGAGI. This chain's CDR3 is CASSYSSGGNYGYTF. In DNA, the CDR3 is TGTGCCAGCAGTTACTCGAGTGGGGGCAACTATGGCTACACCTTC.

Here the CDR3 DNA reads TGTGCCATCAGCCCCATGACAGGAAATGAAAAACTGTTTTTT. Translated, it gives CAISPMTGNEKLFF. This chain links TRBV10-3 with TRBJ1-4, with D perhaps TRBD1 (6 bases). CDR1 is ENHRY, CDR2 SYGVKD, per germline. CDR3 length: 14 residues. The germline V and J ends were trimmed by 6 bases and 5 bases, with 13 bases remaining between them.

V is TRBV19 and J is TRBJ1-5, with D perhaps matching TRBD1 (5 bases). V was pared by 6 bases and J by 4 bases, with 10 bases between. Per germline, CDR1 LNHDA and CDR2 SQIVND (reference sequence). This CDR3 is built from 13 residues. CDR3 nucleotide sequence: TGTGCCAGTAGGGTGACAGATAATCAGCCCCAGCATTTT. Protein sequence: CASRVTDNQPQHF.

This clone has only a few counts. The rearrangement uses TRBV18 and TRBJ2-1; 11 bases line up with TRBD2. In germline, CDR1 is KGHSH, CDR2 LQKENI. There are 14 residues in the CDR3. The V segment lost 1 base and the J segment 8 bases; nucleotides outside the gene matches: 1. The CDR3 sequence: CASSPLAGGDEQFF. CDR3 sequence (DNA): TGTGCCAGCTCACCACTAGCGGGAGGGGATGAGCAGTTCTTC.

V and J are TRBV7-2 and TRBJ2-7; 9 nucleotides match TRBD2. The CDR3 sequence is 15 residues long. The V gene end was trimmed by 1 base and the J gene end by 4 bases; junction bases not matched to a gene: 5. From germline, CDR1 is SGHTA and CDR2 FQGNSA. The CDR3 loop is CASSLDLREGYEQYF. The CDR3 DNA is TGTGCCAGCAGCTTAGATTTGCGGGAGGGGTACGAGCAGTACTTC. Filled out from reference TRBV7-2 and TRBJ2-7, the complete variable domain reads GAGVSQSPSNKVTEKGKDVELRCDPISGHTALYWYRQSLGQGLEFLIYFQGNSAPDKSGLPSDRFSAERTGGSVSTLTIQRTQQEDSAVYLCASSLDLREGYEQYFGPGTRLTVT.

The chain combines TRBV9 with TRBJ2-1; the match to TRBD1 covers 7 bases. Germline loops: CDR1 SGDLS, CDR2 YYNGEE. There are 16 residues in the CDR3. The trim removed 4 bases at V and 7 bases at J, leaving 14 bases unmatched. CDR3 in amino acids: CASSIGGQQGANEQFF. For the CDR3, the DNA is TGTGCCAGCAGCATAGGGGGCCAGCAAGGGGCGAATGAGCAGTTCTTC.